This T cell receptor (beta chain) was recovered during a study of radiation and T cells in renal cell carcinoma. Study-level background: Nephrectomy followed 15 Gy stereotactic body radiation by 4 weeks.

Sequencing was performed with immunoSEQ multiplex PCR; in TCRdb, only in-frame clones are kept and a portion is missing. In the table there are about 150,000 clones, roughly 87% of which are singletons. With respect to this clone: Its cognate antigen is unknown.

The CDR3 sequence is 15 residues long. Germline assignment: CDR1 SGHTA and CDR2 FQGNSA. Trimming left V 2 bases short and J 5 bases short, with 10 bases between. Study-wide results and caveats: From baseline, blood top tumor clonotypes peaked at 2 weeks post-radiation.

Regarding time point: blood 2 weeks post-SBRT. Treatment reported: 15 Gy SBRT to primary tumor, nephrectomy 4 weeks later. Blood was sampled at baseline, 2 weeks and 4 weeks after SBRT. This receptor was obtained from a woman between 45 and 65 years old with renal cell carcinoma. The sequenced sample was blood, obtained from a patient whose treatment included radiotherapy and nephrectomy. V and J are TRBV7-2 and TRBJ1-6; perhaps TRBD1 as D (5 bases). The CDR3 sequence is CASSLRGANNSPLHF. The CDR3 DNA follows: TGTGCCAGCAGCTTAAGGGGAGCCAATAATTCACCCCTCCACTTT.